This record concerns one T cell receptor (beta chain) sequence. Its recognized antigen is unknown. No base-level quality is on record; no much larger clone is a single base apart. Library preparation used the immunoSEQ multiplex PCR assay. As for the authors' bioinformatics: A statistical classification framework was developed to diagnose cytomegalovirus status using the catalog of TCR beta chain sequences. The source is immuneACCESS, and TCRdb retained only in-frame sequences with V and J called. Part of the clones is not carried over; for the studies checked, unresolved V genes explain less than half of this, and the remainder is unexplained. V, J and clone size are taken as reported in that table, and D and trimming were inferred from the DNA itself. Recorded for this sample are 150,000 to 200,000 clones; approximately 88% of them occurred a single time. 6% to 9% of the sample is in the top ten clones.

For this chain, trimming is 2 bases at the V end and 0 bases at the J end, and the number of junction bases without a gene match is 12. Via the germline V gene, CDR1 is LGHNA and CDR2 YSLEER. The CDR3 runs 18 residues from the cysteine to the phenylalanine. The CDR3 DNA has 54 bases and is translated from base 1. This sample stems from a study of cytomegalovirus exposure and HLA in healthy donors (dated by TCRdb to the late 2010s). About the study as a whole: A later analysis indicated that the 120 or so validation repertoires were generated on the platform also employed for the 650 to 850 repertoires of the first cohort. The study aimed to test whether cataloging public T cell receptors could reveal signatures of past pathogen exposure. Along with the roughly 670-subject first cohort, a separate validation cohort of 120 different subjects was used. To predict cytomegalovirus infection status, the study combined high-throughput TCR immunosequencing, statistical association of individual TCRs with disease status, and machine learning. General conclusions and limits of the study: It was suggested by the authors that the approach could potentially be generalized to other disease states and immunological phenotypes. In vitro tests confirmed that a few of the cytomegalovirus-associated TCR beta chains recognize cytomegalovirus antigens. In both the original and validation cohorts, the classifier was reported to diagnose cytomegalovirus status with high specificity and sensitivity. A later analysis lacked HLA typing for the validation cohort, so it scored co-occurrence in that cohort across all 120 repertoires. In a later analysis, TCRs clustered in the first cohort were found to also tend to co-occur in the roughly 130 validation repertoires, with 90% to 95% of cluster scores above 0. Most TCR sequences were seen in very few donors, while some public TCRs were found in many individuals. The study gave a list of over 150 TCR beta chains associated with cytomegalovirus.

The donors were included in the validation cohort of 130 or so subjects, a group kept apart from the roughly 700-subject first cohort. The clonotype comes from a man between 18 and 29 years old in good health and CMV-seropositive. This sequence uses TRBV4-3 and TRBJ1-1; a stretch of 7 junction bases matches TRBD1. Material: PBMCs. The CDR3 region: CASSQPRQGATLNTEAFF. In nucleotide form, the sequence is TGCGCCAGCAGCCAACCGCGACAGGGAGCTACCTTGAACACTGAAGCTTTCTTT.